This record looks at one TCR beta chain sequence and its context. This entry belongs to a study of shared clonotypes between healthy human individuals. Profiled with immunoSEQ multiplex PCR; TCRdb holds only in-frame clones, not every one. The repertoire holds 2,500,000 or so clones, with under 95% as singletons. The germline CDR1 and CDR2 sequences are LNHDA and SQIVND (reference sequence). V shed 4 bases and J shed 4 bases, with 10 bases lying between them. This CDR3 contains 13 residues. All participating donors were Caucasian adults from Nashville, Tennessee. Researchers partitioned CD4+ cells into CD45RA+ naive and CD45RA-negative memory subsets.

The sample was naive CD4+ T cells from PBMCs. As for subset: CD45RA+ positively selected. The genes are TRBV19 and TRBJ1-1; D is unclear. This receptor was identified in a man aged 18 to 35 in good health. Some clones in this sample may be carry-over from other donors' samples. CDR3 loop: CASSKPGSTEAFF. The CDR3 DNA reads as TGTGCCAGTAGTAAGCCTGGGAGCACTGAAGCTTTCTTT.